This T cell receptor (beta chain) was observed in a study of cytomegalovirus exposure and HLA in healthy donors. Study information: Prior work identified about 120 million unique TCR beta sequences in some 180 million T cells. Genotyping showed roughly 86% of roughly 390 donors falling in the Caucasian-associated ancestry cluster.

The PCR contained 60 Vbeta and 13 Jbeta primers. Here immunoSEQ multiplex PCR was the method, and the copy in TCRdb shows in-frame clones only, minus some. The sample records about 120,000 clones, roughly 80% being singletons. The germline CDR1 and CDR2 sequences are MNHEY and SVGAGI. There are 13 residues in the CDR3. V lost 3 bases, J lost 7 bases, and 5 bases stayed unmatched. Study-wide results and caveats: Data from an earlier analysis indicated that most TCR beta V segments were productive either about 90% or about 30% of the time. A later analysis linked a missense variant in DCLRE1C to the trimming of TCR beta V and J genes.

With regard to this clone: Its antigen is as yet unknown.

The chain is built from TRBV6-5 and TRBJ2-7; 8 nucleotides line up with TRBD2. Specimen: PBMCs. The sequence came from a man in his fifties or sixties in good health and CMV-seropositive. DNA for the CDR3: TGTGCCAGCAGTTATCAGTTAGCGGGAGAGCAGTACTTC. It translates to CASSYQLAGEQYF.